Sequencing of this TCR beta chain was carried out in a study of cytomegalovirus exposure and HLA in healthy donors. Study-wide results and caveats: Most TCR sequences were rare, but some public TCRs occurred in many donors.

This clone appeared once. Its target is unknown. Primers included in the PCR were 60 Vbeta and 13 Jbeta primers. The table came from immunoSEQ multiplex PCR; TCRdb's copy has only in-frame clones and leaves some out. Among 200,000 to 300,000 clones listed, more than 75% were seen once. Sequencing was done on a sample of PBMCs. The clonotype originates from a woman in her thirties or forties in good health and CMV-seropositive.

The DNA of the CDR3 is TGTGCCAGCAGCTTAGTTCAGGGGACCTATGGCTACACCTTC. It encodes CASSLVQGTYGYTF. The chain couples TRBV7-8 to TRBJ1-2; possibly TRBD1 for D (6 bases). The CDR3 is 14 amino acids. Germline lookup yields CDR1 SGHVS and CDR2 FQNEAQ. Trimming removed 1 base from V and 4 bases from J, with 10 bases in between.